This T cell receptor (beta chain) was sequenced in a study of blood T cell repertoires in COVID-19. For the study at large: Sites in the United States, Italy and Spain provided acute and convalescent COVID-19 samples.

Germline-derived CDR1 and CDR2 are SGHRS and YFSETQ. The V end lost 5 bases, the J end lost 1 base, and 6 bases lay between the germline ends. This CDR3 contains 12 residues. As originally analysed: Estimated nucleated cell counts came from reference gene primer amplification. The protocol was immunoSEQ multiplex PCR, while the TCRdb copy is restricted to in-frame clones and leaves out a portion. The DNA gave D and trimming, while V, J and clone size come from that table. The data hold some 140,000 clones, with about 90% observed a single time. The sample taken for sequencing was peripheral blood. The source of this sequence is a man aged 45-65 years with acute or convalescent COVID-19. The rearrangement uses TRBV5-1 and TRBJ1-1; no reliable D call. CDR3 bases: TGCGCCAGCAGACTTGAGAACACTGAAGCTTTCTTT. This encodes CASRLENTEAFF.